This T cell receptor (beta chain) was obtained from a study of cytomegalovirus exposure and HLA in healthy donors. Study-wide findings and caveats: Most TCR sequences were rare, but some public TCRs occurred in many donors. The study labeled around 160 TCR beta chains cytomegalovirus-associated.

Generated by immunoSEQ multiplex PCR, the TCRdb table keeps only in-frame clones and is missing some. The table records hundreds of thousands of clones, approximately 88% of them present only once. Germline V CDR1 and CDR2: SGHTS, YDEGEE. This CDR3 contains 15 residues. V was pared by 4 bases and J by 1 base, with 6 bases of the junction left unmatched. The donors were members of the validation cohort comprising about 120 subjects, separate from the roughly 670-subject first cohort. In regard to this clone: Its antigen is as yet unknown.

J is TRBJ2-7 and V is TRBV5-8, with TRBD1 matching 9 bases. Sequencing input: PBMCs. The sequence derives from a woman aged 25-40 years in good health and CMV-seropositive. The CDR3 region has the DNA TGTGCCAGCAGCCCGACCGGGACAGGGTCCTACGAGCAGTACTTC. Its protein product is CASSPTGTGSYEQYF. Combining the CDR3 with reference TRBV5-8 and TRBJ2-7 gives the whole variable domain EAGVTQSPTHLIKTRGQQATLRCSPISGHTSVYWYQQALGLGLQFLLWYDEGEERNRGNFPPRFSGRQFPNYSSELNVNALELEDSALYLCASSPTGTGSYEQYFGPGTRLTVT.